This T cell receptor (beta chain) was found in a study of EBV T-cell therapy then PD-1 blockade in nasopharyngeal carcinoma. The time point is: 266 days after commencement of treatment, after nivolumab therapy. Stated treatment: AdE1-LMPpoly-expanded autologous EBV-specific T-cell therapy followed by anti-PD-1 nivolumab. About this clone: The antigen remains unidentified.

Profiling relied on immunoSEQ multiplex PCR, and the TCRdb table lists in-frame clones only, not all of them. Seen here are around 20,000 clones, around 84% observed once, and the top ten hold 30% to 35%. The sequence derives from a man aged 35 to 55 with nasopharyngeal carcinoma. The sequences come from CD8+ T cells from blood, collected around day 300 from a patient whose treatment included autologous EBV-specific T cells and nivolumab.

The CDR3 protein is CASSSGQGNYNEQFF. The CDR3 nucleotides are TGTGCCAGCAGCTCTGGACAGGGTAACTACAATGAGCAGTTCTTC. V gene TRBV7-8 combines with J gene TRBJ2-1; TRBD1 matches 8 bases. The CDR3 is 15 residues long. V trimming: 4 bases; J trimming: 3 bases; junction bases outside the gene matches: 5. CDR1 and CDR2 (germline): SGHVS, FQNEAQ.